This TCR beta chain stems from a study of blood T cell repertoires in COVID-19. The CDR3 length is 14 residues. CDR1 and CDR2 (germline): KGHSH, LQKENI. Trimming stripped 2 bases from V and 7 bases from J, with 14 bases between. Original data processing: Reference gene primer amplification gave estimated nucleated cell counts. The protocol was immunoSEQ multiplex PCR, while the TCRdb copy is restricted to in-frame clones and leaves out a portion. The DNA gave D and trimming, while V, J and clone size come from that table. The sample comprises fewer than 200,000 clones, under 90% of which are singletons, and roughly 6.3% rests with the top ten.

The receptor was derived from a human donor in a cohort sampled during active COVID-19. This chain uses TRBV18 with TRBJ1-2, with D perhaps matching TRBD1 (5 bases). Source material: peripheral blood. The CDR3 loop reads CASSPGVGGGGYTF. DNA for the CDR3: TGTGCCAGCTCACCAGGCGTCGGGGGTGGTGGCTACACCTTC.